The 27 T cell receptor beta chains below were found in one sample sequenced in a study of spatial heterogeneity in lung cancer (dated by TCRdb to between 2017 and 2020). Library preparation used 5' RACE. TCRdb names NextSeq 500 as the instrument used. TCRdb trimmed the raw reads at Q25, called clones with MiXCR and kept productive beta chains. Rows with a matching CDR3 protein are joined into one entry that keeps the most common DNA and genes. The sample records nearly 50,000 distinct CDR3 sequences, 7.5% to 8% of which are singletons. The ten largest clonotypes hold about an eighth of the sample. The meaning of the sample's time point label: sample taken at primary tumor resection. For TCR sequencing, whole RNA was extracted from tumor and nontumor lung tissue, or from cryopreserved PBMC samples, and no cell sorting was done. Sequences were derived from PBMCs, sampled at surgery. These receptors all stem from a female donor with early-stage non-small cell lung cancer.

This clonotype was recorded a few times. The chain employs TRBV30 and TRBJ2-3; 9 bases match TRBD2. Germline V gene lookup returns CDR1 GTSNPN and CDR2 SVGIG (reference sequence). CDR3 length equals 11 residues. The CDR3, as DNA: TGTGCTTGGGGGCGGGGGGGTACGCAGTATTTT. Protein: CAWGRGGTQYF.

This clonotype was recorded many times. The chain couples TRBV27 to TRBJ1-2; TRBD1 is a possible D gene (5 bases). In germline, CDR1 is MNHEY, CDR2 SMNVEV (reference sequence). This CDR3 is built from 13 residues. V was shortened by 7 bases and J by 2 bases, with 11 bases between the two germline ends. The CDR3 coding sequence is TGTGCCAGCACCCCGGGACGGAACTATGGCTACACCTTC. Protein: CASTPGRNYGYTF.

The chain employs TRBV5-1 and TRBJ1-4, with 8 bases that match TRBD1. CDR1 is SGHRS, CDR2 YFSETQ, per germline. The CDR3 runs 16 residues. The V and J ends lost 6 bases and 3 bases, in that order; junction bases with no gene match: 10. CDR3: CASTKGQGPPNEKLFF. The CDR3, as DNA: TGCGCCAGCACCAAAGGACAGGGCCCACCTAATGAAAAACTGTTTTTT.

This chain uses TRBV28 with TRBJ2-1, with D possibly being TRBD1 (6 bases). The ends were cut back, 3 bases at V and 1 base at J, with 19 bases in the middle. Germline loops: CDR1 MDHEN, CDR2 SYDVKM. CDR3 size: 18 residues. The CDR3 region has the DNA TGTGCCAGCAGTTTTGGTTCAGGACAGATTGATTCCTACAATGAGCAGTTCTTC. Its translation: CASSFGSGQIDSYNEQFF. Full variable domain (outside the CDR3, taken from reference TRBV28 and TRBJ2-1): DVKVTQSSRYLVKRTGEKVFLECVQDMDHENMFWYRQDPGLGLRLIYFSYDVKMKEKGDIPEGYSVSREKKERFSLILESASTNQTSMYLCASSFGSGQIDSYNEQFFGPGTRLTVL.

CDR3: CSARSKETQYF. CDR3 DNA sequence: TGCAGTGCTAGGAGCAAAGAGACCCAGTACTTC. The chain employs TRBV20-1 and TRBJ2-5; no firm D call. Between the trimmed V and J ends, which lost 3 bases and 3 bases, there was a span of 5 bases. Germline CDR1 is DFQATT and CDR2 is SNEGSKA (reference sequence). The CDR3 length is 11 residues.

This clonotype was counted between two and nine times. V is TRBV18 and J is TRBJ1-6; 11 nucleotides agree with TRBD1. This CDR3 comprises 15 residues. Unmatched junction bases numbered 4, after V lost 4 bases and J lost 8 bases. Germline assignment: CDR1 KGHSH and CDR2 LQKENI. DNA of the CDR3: TGTGCCAGCTCACTGGACAGGGGGCGGGATTCACCCCTCCACTTT. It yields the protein CASSLDRGRDSPLHF.

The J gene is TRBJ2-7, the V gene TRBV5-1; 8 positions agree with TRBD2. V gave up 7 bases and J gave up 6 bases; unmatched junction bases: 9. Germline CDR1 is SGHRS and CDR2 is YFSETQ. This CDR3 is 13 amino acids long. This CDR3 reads CASGLAYLSEQYF. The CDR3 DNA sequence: TGCGCCAGCGGACTAGCCTACCTCTCCGAGCAGTACTTC.

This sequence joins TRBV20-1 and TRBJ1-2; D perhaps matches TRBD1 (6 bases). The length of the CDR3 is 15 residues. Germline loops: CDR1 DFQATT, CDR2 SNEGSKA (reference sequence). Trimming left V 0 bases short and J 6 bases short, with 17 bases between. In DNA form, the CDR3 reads TGCAGTGCTAGAGATCCCAGGGGTGCGTCACATGGCTACACCTTC. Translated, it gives CSARDPRGASHGYTF.

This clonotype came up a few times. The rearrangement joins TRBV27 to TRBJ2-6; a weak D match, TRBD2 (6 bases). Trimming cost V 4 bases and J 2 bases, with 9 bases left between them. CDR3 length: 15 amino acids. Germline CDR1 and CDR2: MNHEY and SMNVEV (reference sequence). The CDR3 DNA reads TGTGCCAGCAGTTCCTGGGGGGCTGGGGCCAACGTCCTGACTTTC. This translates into CASSSWGAGANVLTF.

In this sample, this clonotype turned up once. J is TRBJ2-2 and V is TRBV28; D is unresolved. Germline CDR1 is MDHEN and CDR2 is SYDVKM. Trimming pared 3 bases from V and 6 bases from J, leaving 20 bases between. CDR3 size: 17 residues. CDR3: CASSFWSLQQGPGELFF. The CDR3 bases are TGTGCCAGCAGTTTCTGGAGTCTCCAGCAAGGGCCCGGGGAGCTGTTTTTT.

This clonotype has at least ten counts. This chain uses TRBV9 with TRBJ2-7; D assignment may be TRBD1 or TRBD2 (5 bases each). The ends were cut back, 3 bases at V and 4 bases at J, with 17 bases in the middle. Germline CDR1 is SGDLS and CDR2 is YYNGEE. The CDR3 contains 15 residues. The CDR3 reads CASSAGTSVEYEQYF. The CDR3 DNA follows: TGTGCCAGCAGCGCCGGGACCTCGGTCGAATACGAGCAGTACTTC.

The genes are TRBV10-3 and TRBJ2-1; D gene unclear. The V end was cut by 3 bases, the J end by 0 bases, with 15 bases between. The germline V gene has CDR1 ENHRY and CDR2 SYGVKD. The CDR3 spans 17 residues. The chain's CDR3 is CAISDSGRAPSYNEQFF. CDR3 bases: TGTGCCATCAGTGACTCTGGGCGCGCTCCCTCCTACAATGAGCAGTTCTTC.

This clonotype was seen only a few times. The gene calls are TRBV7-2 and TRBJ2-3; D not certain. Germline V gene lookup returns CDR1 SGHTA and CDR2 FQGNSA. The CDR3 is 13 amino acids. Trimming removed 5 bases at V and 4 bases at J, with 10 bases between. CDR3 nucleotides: TGTGCCAGCAGCCCCCCCTGGCCAGATACGCAGTATTTT. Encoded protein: CASSPPWPDTQYF.

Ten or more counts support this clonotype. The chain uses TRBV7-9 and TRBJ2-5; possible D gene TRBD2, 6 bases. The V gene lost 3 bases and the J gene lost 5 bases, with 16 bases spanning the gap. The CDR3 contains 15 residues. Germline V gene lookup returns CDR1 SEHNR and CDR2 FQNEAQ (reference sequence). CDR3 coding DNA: TGTGCCAGCAGCTTCGGGACTGTTCTGAGGGAGACCCAGTACTTC. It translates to CASSFGTVLRETQYF.

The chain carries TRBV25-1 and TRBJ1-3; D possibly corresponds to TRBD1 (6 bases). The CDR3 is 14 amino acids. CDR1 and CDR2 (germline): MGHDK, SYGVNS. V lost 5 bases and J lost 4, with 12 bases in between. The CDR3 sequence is CASSPTGQGNTIYF. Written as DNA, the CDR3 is TGTGCCAGCAGTCCTACAGGGCAAGGAAACACCATATATTTT.

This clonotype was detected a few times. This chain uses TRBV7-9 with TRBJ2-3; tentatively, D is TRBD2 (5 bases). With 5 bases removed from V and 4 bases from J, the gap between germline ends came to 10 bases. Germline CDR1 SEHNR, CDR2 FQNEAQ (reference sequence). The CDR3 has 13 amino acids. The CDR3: CASSPRGPDTQYF. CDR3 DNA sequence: TGTGCCAGCAGCCCCCGCGGGCCAGATACGCAGTATTTT.

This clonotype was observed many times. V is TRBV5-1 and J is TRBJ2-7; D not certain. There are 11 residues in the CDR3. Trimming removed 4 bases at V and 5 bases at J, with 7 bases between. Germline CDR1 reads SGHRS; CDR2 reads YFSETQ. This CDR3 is CASSVADEQYF. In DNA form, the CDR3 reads TGCGCCAGCAGCGTCGCGGACGAGCAGTACTTC.

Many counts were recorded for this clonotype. The CDR3 region is CASRRGLSDNQPQHF. CDR3 sequence (DNA): TGTGCCAGCAGGAGAGGGCTGTCAGACAATCAGCCCCAGCATTTT. This sequence joins TRBV27 and TRBJ1-5, with D unclear. The CDR3 is made up of 15 amino acids. Germline CDR1 and CDR2: MNHEY and SMNVEV (reference sequence). V was clipped by 6 bases and J by 3 bases, with 15 bases between them.

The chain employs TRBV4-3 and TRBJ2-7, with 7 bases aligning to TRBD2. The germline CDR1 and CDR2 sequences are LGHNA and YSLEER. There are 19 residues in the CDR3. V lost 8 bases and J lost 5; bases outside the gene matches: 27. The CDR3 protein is CASGPQGVGDGRCMDEQYF. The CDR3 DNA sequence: TGCGCCAGCGGTCCACAAGGGGTGGGCGACGGGAGGTGTATGGACGAGCAGTACTTC.

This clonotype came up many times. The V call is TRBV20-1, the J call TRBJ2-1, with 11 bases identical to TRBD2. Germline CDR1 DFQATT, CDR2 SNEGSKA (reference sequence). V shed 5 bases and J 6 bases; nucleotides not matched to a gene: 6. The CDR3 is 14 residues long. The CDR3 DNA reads TGCAGTGCTCATAGCGGGGGGGCCTCCAATGAGCAGTTCTTC. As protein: CSAHSGGASNEQFF.

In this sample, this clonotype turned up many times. The CDR3 loop reads CASSLGGTEQYF. CDR3 coding DNA: TGTGCCAGCAGTTTAGGAGGCACTGAGCAGTACTTC. This rearrangement joins TRBV28 to TRBJ2-7, with D perhaps TRBD2 (5 bases). CDR1 is MDHEN and CDR2 is SYDVKM in the germline V gene. The CDR3 totals 12 residues. Between the trimmed V and J ends, which lost 2 bases and 7 bases, there was a span of 9 bases. The complete variable domain, with remaining parts taken from reference TRBV28 and TRBJ2-7, reads DVKVTQSSRYLVKRTGEKVFLECVQDMDHENMFWYRQDPGLGLRLIYFSYDVKMKEKGDIPEGYSVSREKKERFSLILESASTNQTSMYLCASSLGGTEQYFGPGTRLTVT.

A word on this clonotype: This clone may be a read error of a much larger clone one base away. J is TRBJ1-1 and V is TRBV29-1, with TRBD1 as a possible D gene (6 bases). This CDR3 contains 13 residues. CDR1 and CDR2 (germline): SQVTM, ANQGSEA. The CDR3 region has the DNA TGCAGTGGGGCGAGGGGGAGGGACACTGAAGCTTTCTTT. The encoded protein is CSGARGRDTEAFF.

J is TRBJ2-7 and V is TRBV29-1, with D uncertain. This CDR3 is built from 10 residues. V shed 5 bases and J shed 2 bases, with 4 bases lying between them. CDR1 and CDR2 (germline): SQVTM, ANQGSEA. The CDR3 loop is CSVSPYEQYF. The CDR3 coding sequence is TGCAGCGTTAGCCCCTACGAGCAGTACTTC.

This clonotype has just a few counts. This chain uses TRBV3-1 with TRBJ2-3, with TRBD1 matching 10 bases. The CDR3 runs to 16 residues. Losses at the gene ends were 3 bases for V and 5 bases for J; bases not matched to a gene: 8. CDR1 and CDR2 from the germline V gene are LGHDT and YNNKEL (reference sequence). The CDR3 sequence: CASSHGQGVLRDTQYF. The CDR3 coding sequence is TGTGCCAGCAGCCACGGACAGGGGGTACTCAGAGATACGCAGTATTTT.

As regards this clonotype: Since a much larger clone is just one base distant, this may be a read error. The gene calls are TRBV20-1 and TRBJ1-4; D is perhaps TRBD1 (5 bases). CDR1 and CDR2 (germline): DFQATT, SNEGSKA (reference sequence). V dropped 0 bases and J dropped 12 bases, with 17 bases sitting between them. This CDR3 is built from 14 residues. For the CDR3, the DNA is TGCAGTGCTAGAGATCGGGGACGGGGGTACGAACTGTTTTTT. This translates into CSARDRGRGYELFF.

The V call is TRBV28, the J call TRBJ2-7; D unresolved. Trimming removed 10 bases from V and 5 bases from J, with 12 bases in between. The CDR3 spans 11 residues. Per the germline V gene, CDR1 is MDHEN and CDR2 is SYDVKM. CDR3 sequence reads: CATLVYNEQYF. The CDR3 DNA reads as TGTGCCACCTTGGTTTACAACGAGCAGTACTTC.

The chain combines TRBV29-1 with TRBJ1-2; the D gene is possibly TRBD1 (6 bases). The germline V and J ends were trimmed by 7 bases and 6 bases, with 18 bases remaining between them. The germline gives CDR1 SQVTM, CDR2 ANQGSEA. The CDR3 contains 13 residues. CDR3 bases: TGCAGCGCGCTCCCATTAGGGGGGGATGGCTACACCTTC. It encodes CSALPLGGDGYTF.